Each of the 2 T cell receptor beta chains below was sequenced from the same sample in a study of early T cells in non-severe SARS-CoV-2 infection. Each CDR3 protein is one row after TCRdb ran MiXCR on the 5' RACE reads. This sample carries tens of thousands of distinct CDR3 sequences, about 6% of them seen once, and the ten largest clones take around 7.7%. The sequencing used whole blood, collected at baseline. All receptors derive from an adult who was a healthcare worker with PCR-confirmed SARS-CoV-2 infection or an uninfected control (not recorded which).

This clonotype was picked up a small number of times. The rearrangement joins TRBV27 to TRBJ2-1; D uncertain. CDR3 length: 13 amino acids. Trimming left V 0 bases short and J 2 bases short, with 2 bases between. Germline V gene sequence: CDR1 MNHEY, CDR2 SMNVEV (reference sequence). The CDR3 nucleotides are TGTGCCAGCAGTTTATCCCCCTACAATGAGCAGTTCTTC. Protein sequence: CASSLSPYNEQFF.

In this sample, this clonotype turned up a few times. The chain employs TRBV28 and TRBJ2-7; 9 nucleotides align to TRBD1. CDR3 length: 13 residues. Germline CDR1 and CDR2: MDHEN and SYDVKM. CDR3 DNA: TGTGCGCACAAAACCGGGACAGGGCGTGAGCAGTACTTC. As protein: CAHKTGTGREQYF.